This T cell receptor beta chain was observed in a study of cytomegalovirus exposure and HLA in healthy donors. Study-wide findings and caveats: Productive status was seen about 90% or about 30% of the time for most TCR beta V segments in an earlier analysis. Reports credit the classifier with highly specific, highly sensitive diagnosis of cytomegalovirus status. The authors reported that TCR beta sequences could predict HLA-A and HLA-B alleles. These predictions were accurate for most subjects in the first cohort. Later on, a genetic analysis was performed. It linked a missense variant in DCLRE1C with V- and J-gene trimming of TCR beta.

The PCR employed 60 Vbeta primers together with 13 Jbeta primers. Sequenced by immunoSEQ multiplex PCR; TCRdb stores in-frame clones only, minus some. The table lists some 120,000 clones, around 72% of them singletons. CDR3 size: 15 residues. Per the germline V gene, CDR1 is LNHDA and CDR2 is SQIVND (reference sequence). V dropped 1 base and J dropped 2 bases, with 10 bases sitting between them. About this clone: What it recognizes is unknown.

The source material was PBMCs. The source of this sequence is a woman between 50 and 59 years old in good health and CMV-seropositive. The genes are TRBV19 and TRBJ2-3; TRBD2 might be the D (5 bases). The CDR3 loop reads CASSIAPGSTDTQYF. CDR3 DNA sequence: TGTGCCAGTAGTATAGCCCCGGGGTCCACAGATACGCAGTATTTT.